The 19 T cell receptor beta chains below were found in one sample sequenced in a study of OX40 agonist ivuxolimab in advanced cancers. Here immunoSEQ multiplex PCR was the method, and the copy in TCRdb shows in-frame clones only, minus some. The data hold about 45,000 clones, with approximately 88% observed a single time. The material was CD4+ or CD8+ T cells sorted from blood, obtained in a trial of the OX40 agonist ivuxolimab. The receptors derive from an adult with an advanced solid tumor such as melanoma, head and neck, liver or kidney cancer.

V is TRBV25-1 and J is TRBJ2-7; 10 bases align to TRBD2. The CDR3 consists of 16 residues. Germline lookup yields CDR1 MGHDK and CDR2 SYGVNS. V lost 3 bases, J lost 0 bases, and 5 bases stayed unmatched. The CDR3 bases are TGTGCCAGCAGTGACCGACTAGCGGGTAGCTCCTACGAGCAGTACTTC. Amino acids: CASSDRLAGSSYEQYF.

This chain uses TRBV11-2 with TRBJ2-3; D is perhaps TRBD2 (5 bases). The CDR3 has 15 amino acids. Trimming cost V 2 bases and J 5 bases, with 14 bases left between them. Per germline, CDR1 SGHAT and CDR2 FQNNGV. CDR3 region: CASSLYESSVDTQYF. CDR3 bases: TGTGCCAGCAGCTTATACGAGAGTAGCGTAGATACGCAGTATTTT.

The chain employs TRBV28 and TRBJ2-1; D gene ambiguous. Trimming left V 1 base short and J 0 bases short, with 16 bases between. This CDR3 region has 18 residues. CDR1 and CDR2 (germline): MDHEN, SYDVKM. The CDR3 bases are TGTGCCAGCAGTTTATTGGTCGAGAGGACCGCCTCCTACAATGAGCAGTTCTTC. Translated, it gives CASSLLVERTASYNEQFF.

The rearrangement uses TRBV27 and TRBJ2-1; TRBD2 matches at 9 bases. The V gene end was trimmed by 6 bases and the J gene end by 0 bases; junction bases not matched to a gene: 6. Germline V gene lookup returns CDR1 MNHEY and CDR2 SMNVEV (reference sequence). The CDR3 runs to 16 residues. The CDR3 DNA reads TGTGCCAGCAGCACACTAGCGGGTGACTCCTACAATGAGCAGTTCTTC. Translated: CASSTLAGDSYNEQFF.

V and J are TRBV18 and TRBJ2-7, with a possible D match to TRBD1 (6 bases). The CDR3 totals 17 residues. Trimming removed 4 bases from V and 5 bases from J, with 24 bases in between. CDR1 and CDR2 from the germline V gene are KGHSH and LQKENI. The CDR3: CASSRGLPGTRWDEQYF. CDR3 sequence (DNA): TGTGCCAGCTCACGAGGATTACCCGGGACAAGATGGGACGAGCAGTACTTC.

This clone came up once. This chain links TRBV5-6 with TRBJ1-3; D gene uncertain. Between the trimmed V and J ends, which lost 2 bases and 4 bases, there was a span of 7 bases. The germline CDR1 and CDR2 sequences are SGHDT and YYEEEE. The CDR3 length is 13 residues. CDR3 sequence reads: CASSFPEGNTIYF. The CDR3 DNA reads as TGTGCCAGCAGCTTCCCGGAGGGAAACACCATATATTTT.

This chain links TRBV7-3 with TRBJ2-1; 9 bases line up with TRBD1. Losses at the gene ends were 6 bases for V and 6 bases for J; bases not matched to a gene: 9. CDR1 is SGHTA, CDR2 FQGTGA, per germline. The CDR3 sequence is 15 residues long. In DNA, the CDR3 is TGTGCCAGCAGTCCCGGGACAGGGAAGGGCAATGAGCAGTTCTTC. Protein: CASSPGTGKGNEQFF. Drawing the rest from reference TRBV7-3 and TRBJ2-1, the complete variable domain is GAGVSQTPSNKVTEKGKYVELRCDPISGHTALYWYRQSLGQGPEFLIYFQGTGAADDSGLPNDRFFAVRPEGSVSTLKIQRTERGDSAVYLCASSPGTGKGNEQFFGPGTRLTVL.

V usage is TRBV7-9 and J usage is TRBJ2-1; TRBD2 might be the D (6 bases). CDR1 SEHNR and CDR2 FQNEAQ come from the germline V gene (reference sequence). Trimming pared 3 bases from V and 3 bases from J, leaving 12 bases between. The CDR3 loop spans 15 amino acids. The CDR3 DNA sequence: TGTGCCAGCAGCTTTCAGACGGGGGACTACAATGAGCAGTTCTTC. It translates to CASSFQTGDYNEQFF.

J is TRBJ1-3 and V is TRBV19; 7 nucleotides line up with TRBD1. In germline, CDR1 is LNHDA, CDR2 SQIVND (reference sequence). The CDR3 contains 16 residues. V shed 4 bases and J 0 bases; nucleotides not matched to a gene: 6. Here the CDR3 reads CASSTRTGPSGNTIYF. The CDR3 coding sequence is TGTGCCAGTAGTACAAGGACAGGCCCCTCTGGAAACACCATATATTTT.

The rearrangement uses TRBV7-6 and TRBJ2-5; D ambiguous. Germline lookup yields CDR1 SGHVS and CDR2 FNYEAQ. The CDR3 is 14 residues long. Between the trimmed V and J ends, which lost 0 bases and 4 bases, there was a span of 9 bases. The CDR3 reads CASSLARGSETQYF. CDR3 coding DNA: TGTGCCAGCAGCTTAGCCCGTGGATCAGAGACCCAGTACTTC.

The rearrangement joins TRBV5-5 to TRBJ2-1, with D hard to call. CDR1 and CDR2 from the germline V gene are SGHKS and YYEKEE (reference sequence). The CDR3 is 12 amino acids. The ends were cut back, 3 bases at V and 4 bases at J, with 5 bases in the middle. The CDR3 loop reads CASSSGYNEQFF. DNA for the CDR3: TGTGCCAGCAGCTCCGGGTACAATGAGCAGTTCTTC.

This clone was recorded once. This chain links TRBV14 with TRBJ2-7; TRBD1 aligns across 7 bases. Trimming took 1 base from V and 3 from J; bases not matched to a gene: 3. The length of the CDR3 is 14 residues. From germline, CDR1 is SGHDN and CDR2 FVKESK. Written as DNA, the CDR3 is TGTGCCAGCAGCCAAGGACAGGGCTACTACGAGCAGTACTTC. This sequence encodes CASSQGQGYYEQYF. Looking up the rest from reference TRBV14 and TRBJ2-7 gives the full variable domain: EAGVTQFPSHSVIEKGQTVTLRCDPISGHDNLYWYRRVMGKEIKFLLHFVKESKQDESGMPNNRFLAERTGGTYSTLKVQPAELEDSGVYFCASSQGQGYYEQYFGPGTRLTVT.

The rearrangement joins TRBV7-2 to TRBJ2-7; 8 bases are a match to TRBD2. Germline CDR1 and CDR2: SGHTA and FQGNSA. Trimming at V came to 5 bases and at J to 4 bases, leaving 10 bases not matched to a gene. The CDR3 is 15 residues long. The CDR3 DNA reads as TGTGCCAGCAGCCCATTGGGCGGGGGGCTTTACGAGCAGTACTTC. This gives the protein CASSPLGGGLYEQYF.

The V gene is TRBV27, the J gene TRBJ2-7; possibly TRBD2 for D (6 bases). V was cut by 4 bases and J by 1 base, with 17 bases left in between. The CDR3 spans 16 residues. Germline-derived CDR1 and CDR2 are MNHEY and SMNVEV (reference sequence). The CDR3 DNA reads TGTGCCAGCAGTTCCCAACTAGCCGACGCTTCCTACGAGCAGTACTTC. Translating it yields CASSSQLADASYEQYF.

The gene calls are TRBV7-9 and TRBJ2-3; the match to TRBD2 covers 9 bases. Germline CDR1 is SEHNR and CDR2 is FQNEAQ (reference sequence). CDR3 length equals 16 residues. The trim removed 5 bases at V and 0 bases at J, leaving 6 bases unmatched. For the CDR3, the DNA is TGTGCCAGCAGCCCACGACTAGCGGAGAGCACAGATACGCAGTATTTT. Protein product: CASSPRLAESTDTQYF.

V and J are TRBV9 and TRBJ2-4, with D unclear. With 0 bases removed from V and 3 bases from J, the gap between germline ends came to 7 bases. This CDR3 region has 14 residues. Looked up from germline, CDR1 is SGDLS and CDR2 is YYNGEE. CDR3 nucleotides: TGTGCCAGCAGCGTAGGGGTCGACAAAAACATTCAGTACTTC. This codes for CASSVGVDKNIQYF.

The chain combines TRBV5-4 with TRBJ2-5, with D maybe TRBD1 (5 bases). Trimming cost V 0 bases and J 3 bases, with 12 bases left between them. Germline V lookup: CDR1 SGHNT, CDR2 YYREEE (reference sequence). This CDR3 contains 15 residues. CDR3 in DNA: TGTGCCAGCAGCTTGGTAGCTGGGGCCGAAGAGACCCAGTACTTC. This gives the protein CASSLVAGAEETQYF.

The chain has TRBV2 and TRBJ2-1; D might be TRBD2 (6 bases). V was shortened by 6 bases and J by 4 bases, with 10 bases between the two germline ends. The CDR3 is made up of 13 amino acids. From germline, CDR1 is SNHLY and CDR2 FYNNEI. The CDR3, as DNA: TGTGCCAGCAGCGAAAGCGGGTACAATGAGCAGTTCTTC. Its protein product is CASSESGYNEQFF.

J is TRBJ2-2 and V is TRBV6-6; D unclear. V was shortened by 7 bases and J by 6 bases, with 15 bases between the two germline ends. The length of the CDR3 is 14 residues. Germline CDR1 is MNHNY and CDR2 is SVGAGI (reference sequence). CDR3 DNA sequence: TGTGCCAGCACCCGACCCCTCGACGCCGGGGAGCTGTTTTTT. Translating it yields CASTRPLDAGELFF.